The following is a T cell receptor beta chain sequence with its context. Its antigen remains unidentified. Hyperthyroidism cases were recent diagnoses of under 2 months' duration in people aged 18 to 65. Additional autoimmune diseases, uncontrolled infections, pregnancy or lactation disqualified patients. Transcripts of RNA were the source for amplifying TCR beta CDR3 regions. First-round RT-PCR with HTBI primers preceded a second-round multiplex PCR. TCRdb re-analysed the multiplex PCR reads in MiXCR, keeping a single row per CDR3 protein. The table has more than 1,000,000 distinct CDR3 sequences, less than 45% seen once. CDR1 ENHRY and CDR2 SYGVKD come from the germline V gene. With 4 bases removed from V and 7 bases from J, the gap between germline ends came to 7 bases. The CDR3 loop spans 12 amino acids. This entry belongs to a study of Graves' ophthalmopathy and Graves' hyperthyroidism. Study results and limitations: In blood, most expanded thyroid clonotypes above 0.001 frequency were also detected.

V gene TRBV10-3 combines with J gene TRBJ1-4; D unresolved. Sequenced material: peripheral blood or thyroid tissue (not recorded which). The sequence was obtained from an adult man with Graves' hyperthyroidism. This CDR3 is CAISGTSEKLFF. The CDR3 DNA sequence: TGTGCCATCAGTGGGACTTCTGAAAAACTGTTTTTT.